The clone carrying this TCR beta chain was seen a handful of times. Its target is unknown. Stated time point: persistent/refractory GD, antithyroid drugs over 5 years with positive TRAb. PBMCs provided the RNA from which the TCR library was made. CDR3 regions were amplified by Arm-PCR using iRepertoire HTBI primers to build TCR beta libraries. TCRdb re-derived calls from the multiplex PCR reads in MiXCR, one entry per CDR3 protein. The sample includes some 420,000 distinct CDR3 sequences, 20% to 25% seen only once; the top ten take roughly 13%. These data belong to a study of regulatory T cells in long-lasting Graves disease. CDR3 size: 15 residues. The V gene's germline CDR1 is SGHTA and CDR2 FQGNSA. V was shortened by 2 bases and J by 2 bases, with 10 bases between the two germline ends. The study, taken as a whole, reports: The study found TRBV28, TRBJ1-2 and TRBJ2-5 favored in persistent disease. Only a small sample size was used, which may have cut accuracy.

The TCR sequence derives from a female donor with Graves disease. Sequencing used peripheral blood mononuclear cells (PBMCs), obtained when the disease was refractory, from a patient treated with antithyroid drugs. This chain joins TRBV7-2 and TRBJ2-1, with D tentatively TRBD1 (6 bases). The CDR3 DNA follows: TGTGCCAGCAGCTTAAATGGGGGCCCCTACAATGAGCAGTTCTTC. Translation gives CASSLNGGPYNEQFF. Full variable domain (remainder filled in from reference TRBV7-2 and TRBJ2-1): GAGVSQSPSNKVTEKGKDVELRCDPISGHTALYWYRQSLGQGLEFLIYFQGNSAPDKSGLPSDRFSAERTGGSVSTLTIQRTQQEDSAVYLCASSLNGGPYNEQFFGPGTRLTVL.